A single sample gave rise to the 2 T cell receptor beta chains below, sequenced in a study of naive and memory T cell subsets. Specified treatment: skin biopsy from PPD injection site in Mantoux-positive individual. A UMI-containing oligonucleotide was joined by 3' ligation to the TCR cDNA template. Amplification of ligated cDNA took four PCR rounds with SP2 and nested alpha and beta constant primers. TCRdb processed the UMI-ligation and nested PCR reads anew with MiXCR; each CDR3 protein has one entry. The sample consists of tens of thousands of distinct CDR3 sequences, approximately 11% of them appearing once. Sequencing was performed on skin, taken from a tuberculin skin test site. Receptors originate from an adult in good health.

This clonotype was detected a few times. The chain uses TRBV7-8 and TRBJ2-7, with D tentatively TRBD2 (5 bases). CDR3 size: 14 residues. The V end was cut by 4 bases, the J end by 5 bases, with 15 bases between. CDR1 is SGHVS, CDR2 FQNEAQ, per germline. The CDR3 protein is CASSSTRVGHEQYF. CDR3 in DNA: TGTGCCAGCAGCTCCACTAGGGTGGGTCACGAGCAGTACTTC.

The rearrangement joins TRBV18 to TRBJ1-5; D unclear. Germline CDR1 KGHSH, CDR2 LQKENI. Deletions cut 5 bases from V and 5 bases from J, with 13 bases between. The CDR3 spans 14 residues. CDR3 protein: CASSNSGGHQPQHF. The CDR3 DNA sequence: TGTGCCAGCTCAAACAGCGGAGGTCATCAGCCCCAGCATTTT.